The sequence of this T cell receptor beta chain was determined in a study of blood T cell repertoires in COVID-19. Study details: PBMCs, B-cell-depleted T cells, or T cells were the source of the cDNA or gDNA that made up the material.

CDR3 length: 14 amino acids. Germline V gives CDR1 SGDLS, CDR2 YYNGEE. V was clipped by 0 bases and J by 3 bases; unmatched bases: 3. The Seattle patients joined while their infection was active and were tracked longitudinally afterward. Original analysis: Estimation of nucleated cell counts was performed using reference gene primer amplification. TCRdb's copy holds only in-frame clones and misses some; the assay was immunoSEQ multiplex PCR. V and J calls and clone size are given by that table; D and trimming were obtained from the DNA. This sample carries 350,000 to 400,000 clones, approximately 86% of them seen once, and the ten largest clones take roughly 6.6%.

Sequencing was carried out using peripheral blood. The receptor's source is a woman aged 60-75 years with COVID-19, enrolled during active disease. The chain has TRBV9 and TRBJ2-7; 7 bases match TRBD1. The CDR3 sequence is CASSVEPGGYEQYF. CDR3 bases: TGTGCCAGCAGCGTAGAGCCAGGGGGCTACGAGCAGTACTTC.